The 3 T cell receptor beta chains reported below all come from one sample, sequenced in a study of T cells in Graves' hyperthyroidism and ophthalmopathy. There were TCR beta CDR3 regions amplified from RNA transcripts. A set of HTBI primers served as the primers for a first-round RT-PCR of the TCR CDR3. TCRdb used MiXCR to reprocess the multiplex PCR reads, holding one entry per CDR3 protein. The table lists about 620,000 distinct CDR3 sequences, 15% to 20% of them singletons. The sequenced material came from blood. All receptors come from a woman aged 30 to 39 with Graves' hyperthyroidism.

In this sample, this clonotype turned up a few times. This chain's CDR3 is CASRLTSTDTQYF. The CDR3, as DNA: TGTGCCAGCAGACTTACTAGCACAGATACGCAGTATTTT. The genes are TRBV3-1 and TRBJ2-3; D uncertain. Germline CDR1 LGHDT, CDR2 YNNKEL (reference sequence). V lost 6 bases to trimming and J lost 0 bases, with 7 bases between them. The CDR3 runs 13 residues.

This clonotype was picked up many times. The rearrangement uses TRBV20-1 and TRBJ1-2; TRBD1 is a possible D gene (5 bases). CDR3 length: 12 residues. CDR1 is DFQATT and CDR2 is SNEGSKA in the germline V gene (reference sequence). V was clipped by 4 bases and J by 0 bases, with 6 bases between them. The CDR3 here is CSAKGPNYGYTF. DNA for the CDR3: TGCAGTGCTAAGGGGCCTAACTATGGCTACACCTTC.

V is TRBV9 and J is TRBJ2-1, with 7 bases fitting TRBD1. Trimming at V came to 3 bases and at J to 6 bases, leaving 3 bases not matched to a gene. Germline V lookup: CDR1 SGDLS, CDR2 YYNGEE. The CDR3 has 13 amino acids. CDR3 in DNA: TGTGCCAGCAGCGGCACAGGGGTCAATGAGCAGTTCTTC. It codes for CASSGTGVNEQFF.